The 25 T cell receptor beta chains reported below all come from one sample, sequenced in a study of blood T cell repertoires in COVID-19. The data were produced by immunoSEQ multiplex PCR, yet TCRdb's version contains in-frame clones alone and is incomplete. The table lists over 250,000 clones, over 75% of them singletons. The sample consisted of peripheral blood. These receptors were collected from a human donor in a cohort sampled during active COVID-19.

J is TRBJ1-2 and V is TRBV6-5; maybe TRBD1 (5 bases). Trimming pared 5 bases from V and 5 bases from J, leaving 15 bases between. The CDR3 contains 14 residues. The germline V gene has CDR1 MNHEY and CDR2 SVGAGI. CDR3: CASSPGSLNYGYTF. The DNA for the CDR3 is TGTGCCAGCAGTCCAGGGTCTCTAAATTATGGCTACACCTTC.

The CDR3 DNA reads TGCGCCAGCAGCCAAGATGGCCTAGCGGGAGGAACAGATACGCAGTATTTT. Its translation is CASSQDGLAGGTDTQYF. The rearrangement joins TRBV4-1 to TRBJ2-3; TRBD2 matches at 11 bases. Germline V lookup: CDR1 MGHRA, CDR2 YSYEKL. With 0 bases clipped from V and 3 bases from J, the junction kept 5 bases outside the gene matches. The CDR3 spans 17 residues.

V gene TRBV15 combines with J gene TRBJ1-1; no clear D gene. The CDR3 consists of 16 residues. Germline-derived CDR1 and CDR2 are LNHNV and YYDKDF (reference sequence). The ends were cut back, 1 base at V and 0 bases at J, with 12 bases in the middle. The CDR3 loop is CATSRVPSRLNTEAFF. The CDR3 DNA follows: TGTGCCACCAGCAGAGTCCCCTCTCGTTTGAACACTGAAGCTTTCTTT.

Only a few counts were recorded for this clone. The CDR3 region is CASSGSGRVHNEQFF. The DNA of the CDR3 is TGTGCCAGCAGCGGGTCCGGGAGGGTGCACAATGAGCAGTTCTTC. The chain uses TRBV11-2 and TRBJ2-1, with 8 positions matching TRBD2. CDR3 length: 15 residues. The trim removed 5 bases at V and 5 bases at J, leaving 8 bases unmatched. CDR1 SGHAT and CDR2 FQNNGV come from the germline V gene.

The V and J genes are TRBV10-2 and TRBJ2-1, with D maybe TRBD1 (6 bases). Germline CDR1 reads WSHSY; CDR2 reads SAAADI. The CDR3 totals 13 residues. The CDR3 region is CGTRQASYNEQFF. CDR3 nucleotide sequence: TGCGGCACACGACAGGCCTCCTACAATGAGCAGTTCTTC.

This sequence joins TRBV7-6 and TRBJ1-4; tentatively, D is TRBD1 (6 bases). Germline lookup yields CDR1 SGHVS and CDR2 FNYEAQ. The CDR3 loop spans 17 amino acids. The germline V and J ends were trimmed by 1 base and 5 bases, with 17 bases remaining between them. The CDR3 DNA reads as TGTGCCAGCAGCTTAGGGTATACAGGGCTACCGAATGAAAAACTGTTTTTT. Amino acids: CASSLGYTGLPNEKLFF.

The rearrangement uses TRBV27 and TRBJ2-1; D is perhaps TRBD2 (5 bases). Germline V lookup: CDR1 MNHEY, CDR2 SMNVEV (reference sequence). The CDR3 length is 15 residues. V lost 5 bases to trimming and J lost 7 bases, with 18 bases between them. CDR3 loop: CASSPWLLGVNEQFF. CDR3 sequence (DNA): TGTGCCAGCAGTCCCTGGCTATTGGGAGTGAATGAGCAGTTCTTC.

This clone was seen many times. The chain recombines TRBV30 with TRBJ2-5, with D maybe TRBD2 (6 bases). The CDR3 totals 17 residues. CDR1 GTSNPN and CDR2 SVGIG come from the germline V gene (reference sequence). V dropped 5 bases and J dropped 4 bases, with 26 bases sitting between them. Here the CDR3 DNA reads TGTGCCTGGGGCGATATCTGGGTACGCCCGGAGGGAGAGACCCAGTACTTC. Its translation: CAWGDIWVRPEGETQYF.

The count of this clone is one. The J gene is TRBJ2-7, the V gene TRBV28, with 7 nucleotides matching TRBD2. Per germline, CDR1 MDHEN and CDR2 SYDVKM. This CDR3 spans 13 amino acids. V lost 8 bases to trimming and J lost 0 bases; unmatched junction nucleotides: 4. Here the CDR3 DNA reads TGTGCCAGCGAAGCGGGAAGCTCCTACGAGCAGTACTTC. Protein: CASEAGSSYEQYF. Full variable domain (outside the CDR3, taken from reference TRBV28 and TRBJ2-7): DVKVTQSSRYLVKRTGEKVFLECVQDMDHENMFWYRQDPGLGLRLIYFSYDVKMKEKGDIPEGYSVSREKKERFSLILESASTNQTSMYLCASEAGSSYEQYFGPGTRLTVT.

J is TRBJ2-7 and V is TRBV6-1; TRBD1 matches 9 bases. The length of the CDR3 is 15 residues. The V segment lost 1 base and the J segment 1 base; nucleotides outside the gene matches: 2. CDR1 and CDR2 (germline): MNHNS, SASEGT. The DNA for the CDR3 is TGTGCCAGCAGTGAAGAGACAGGGGGTTCCTACGAGCAGTACTTC. Amino acids: CASSEETGGSYEQYF.

The chain combines TRBV19 with TRBJ2-1; TRBD2 agrees at 11 bases. V lost 5 bases, J lost 6 bases, and 3 bases stayed unmatched. Germline CDR1 is LNHDA and CDR2 is SQIVND (reference sequence). The CDR3 runs to 14 residues. CDR3 region: CASSLTSGSNEQFF. Here the CDR3 DNA reads TGTGCCAGTAGTCTCACTAGCGGGAGCAATGAGCAGTTCTTC.

This clone was detected once. The chain recombines TRBV19 with TRBJ2-3; D call uncertain. Trimming removed 5 bases from V and 3 bases from J, with 6 bases in between. CDR3 length: 12 residues. CDR1 is LNHDA, CDR2 SQIVND, per germline (reference sequence). CDR3 DNA: TGTGCCAGTAGTCCGTCTACAGATACGCAGTATTTT. It encodes CASSPSTDTQYF.

The chain employs TRBV10-2 and TRBJ1-1; 7 bases are shared with TRBD1. Germline values: CDR1 WSHSY, CDR2 SAAADI. This CDR3 is 13 amino acids long. The J segment lost 1 base and the V segment lost 4 bases, leaving 0 bases of the junction unmatched. DNA of the CDR3: TGCGCCAGCAGTGGACAGGGGAACACTGAAGCTTTCTTT. Amino acid sequence: CASSGQGNTEAFF.

V usage is TRBV5-1 and J usage is TRBJ2-1; 10 bases are a match to TRBD2. CDR1 SGHRS and CDR2 YFSETQ come from the germline V gene. CDR3 length: 16 residues. After removal of 4 bases from V and 1 base from J, the junction contained 5 bases not matched to a gene. CDR3 sequence: CASSAQGLASYNEQFF. The CDR3 nucleotides are TGCGCCAGCAGCGCCCAGGGACTAGCGTCCTACAATGAGCAGTTCTTC.

The rearrangement joins TRBV4-1 to TRBJ1-1; 12 nucleotides match TRBD1. V lost 2 bases, J lost 6 bases, and 7 bases stayed unmatched. The CDR3 runs 16 residues. Germline CDR1 MGHRA, CDR2 YSYEKL. The CDR3 bases are TGCGCCAGCAGCCAACCGGGACAGGGGGCTGCGGCTGAAGCTTTCTTT. This translates into CASSQPGQGAAAEAFF.

The J gene is TRBJ1-1, the V gene TRBV6-5, with 9 bases identical to TRBD1. The length of the CDR3 is 13 residues. Per the germline V gene, CDR1 is MNHEY and CDR2 is SVGAGI. Unmatched junction bases numbered 11, after V lost 7 bases and J lost 11 bases. The CDR3 loop is CASILGQGLGAFF. The CDR3 bases are TGTGCCAGCATTCTTGGACAGGGGCTTGGCGCTTTCTTT.

In nucleotides, the CDR3 is TGTGCCATCTCCAGGGAGAACACTGAAGCTTTCTTT. Protein product: CAISRENTEAFF. The J gene is TRBJ1-1, the V gene TRBV10-3; TRBD1 is a possible D gene (5 bases). This CDR3 contains 12 residues. Germline CDR1 reads ENHRY; CDR2 reads SYGVKD. Trimming took 8 bases from V and 1 from J, leaving 8 bases between them.

The J gene is TRBJ2-1, the V gene TRBV7-2, with 7 bases matching TRBD2. The trim removed 5 bases at V and 10 bases at J, leaving 23 bases unmatched. The CDR3 consists of 18 residues. Germline-derived CDR1 and CDR2 are SGHTA and FQGNSA. The CDR3 is CASSPAEWREPFFDEQFF. In DNA form, the CDR3 reads TGTGCCAGCAGCCCCGCGGAGTGGCGGGAGCCCTTCTTTGACGAGCAGTTCTTC.

The V call is TRBV15, the J call TRBJ1-1; the D is unclear. Between the trimmed V and J ends, which lost 6 bases and 2 bases, there was a span of 10 bases. Germline V gene sequence: CDR1 LNHNV, CDR2 YYDKDF (reference sequence). This CDR3 is built from 13 residues. DNA for the CDR3: TGTGCCACCAGAGTGAGGGAAAACACTGAAGCTTTCTTT. Translation: CATRVRENTEAFF.

This clone was seen a single time. This rearrangement joins TRBV10-1 to TRBJ2-5; 10 bases are a match to TRBD2. V trimming: 1 base; J trimming: 2 bases; junction bases outside the gene matches: 1. The CDR3 has 15 amino acids. Germline CDR1 is WNHNN and CDR2 is SYGVQD (reference sequence). The CDR3 protein is CASSELAGGQETQYF. The CDR3 coding sequence is TGCGCCAGCAGTGAGTTAGCGGGAGGACAAGAGACCCAGTACTTC.

V gene TRBV9 combines with J gene TRBJ1-3; D remains ambiguous. V was shortened by 0 bases and J by 1 base, with 8 bases between the two germline ends. This CDR3 is built from 15 residues. Germline CDR1 and CDR2: SGDLS and YYNGEE. The CDR3: CASSVDPGSGNTIYF. The CDR3, as DNA: TGTGCCAGCAGCGTAGATCCGGGGTCTGGAAACACCATATATTTT. The variable domain in full, with the rest retrieved from reference TRBV9 and TRBJ1-3, is DSGVTQTPKHLITATGQRVTLRCSPRSGDLSVYWYQQSLDQGLQFLIQYYNGEERAKGNILERFSAQQFPDLHSELNLSSLELGDSALYFCASSVDPGSGNTIYFGEGSWLTVV.

This clone was seen a handful of times. The chain joins TRBV7-3 to TRBJ2-2; possible D gene TRBD2, 5 bases. V gave up 5 bases and J gave up 4 bases, with 8 bases separating them. CDR3 size: 13 residues. Germline-derived CDR1 and CDR2 are SGHTA and FQGTGA. The CDR3: CASSPRATGELFF. The CDR3 DNA sequence: TGTGCCAGCAGCCCGCGGGCCACCGGGGAGCTGTTTTTT.

The chain carries TRBV5-1 and TRBJ2-6; possible D gene TRBD2, 5 bases. CDR1 and CDR2 from the germline V gene are SGHRS and YFSETQ. CDR3 size: 15 residues. V lost 4 bases to trimming and J lost 10 bases, with 18 bases between them. DNA of the CDR3: TGCGCCAGCAGCACGGGATCAGCCCCGTTGAACGTCCTGACTTTC. This codes for CASSTGSAPLNVLTF.

V is TRBV18 and J is TRBJ1-5; D might be TRBD1 (6 bases). V lost 2 bases and J 2 bases, leaving 16 bases between the germline ends. This CDR3 spans 17 amino acids. Germline values: CDR1 KGHSH, CDR2 LQKENI. The CDR3 nucleotides are TGTGCCAGCTCACCAACCGGGGCAGGGGTAGGCAATCAGCCCCAGCATTTT. Translation gives CASSPTGAGVGNQPQHF.

CDR3 sequence (DNA): TGCAGTGCTAGTGGGCCCGGAGGCGCCTACGAGCAGTACTTC. It encodes CSASGPGGAYEQYF. This chain links TRBV20-1 with TRBJ2-7; D may be TRBD2 (5 bases). The CDR3 loop spans 14 amino acids. Germline-derived CDR1 and CDR2 are DFQATT and SNEGSKA (reference sequence). Trimming took off 3 bases at V and 2 bases at J, with 14 bases between the two ends.